This TCR beta chain was recovered during a study of blood T cell repertoires in COVID-19. The wider study: Sites across the United States, Italy and Spain contributed samples from acute and convalescent COVID-19. In each case, the material was cDNA or gDNA derived from T cells, B-cell-depleted T cells, or PBMCs.

This CDR3 region has 13 residues. Germline CDR1 MDHEN, CDR2 SYDVKM. The ends lost 7 bases at V and 2 bases at J; junction bases unmatched: 5. This clone was recorded once. In the original processing: Estimates of nucleated cell counts were drawn from the amplification of reference gene primers. The data were produced by immunoSEQ multiplex PCR, yet TCRdb's version contains in-frame clones alone and is incomplete. The V and J calls and the clone size are those of that table, but D and trimming were determined from the DNA. The sample contains over 20,000 clones, 89% of which appear only once. This TCR was recovered from a human donor in a cohort sampled during active COVID-19. The sample taken for sequencing was peripheral blood. The rearrangement links TRBV28 to TRBJ2-7; TRBD1 matches at 7 bases. CDR3 region: CASIPGQTYEQYF. CDR3 DNA: TGTGCCAGCATACCGGGACAGACCTACGAGCAGTACTTC.